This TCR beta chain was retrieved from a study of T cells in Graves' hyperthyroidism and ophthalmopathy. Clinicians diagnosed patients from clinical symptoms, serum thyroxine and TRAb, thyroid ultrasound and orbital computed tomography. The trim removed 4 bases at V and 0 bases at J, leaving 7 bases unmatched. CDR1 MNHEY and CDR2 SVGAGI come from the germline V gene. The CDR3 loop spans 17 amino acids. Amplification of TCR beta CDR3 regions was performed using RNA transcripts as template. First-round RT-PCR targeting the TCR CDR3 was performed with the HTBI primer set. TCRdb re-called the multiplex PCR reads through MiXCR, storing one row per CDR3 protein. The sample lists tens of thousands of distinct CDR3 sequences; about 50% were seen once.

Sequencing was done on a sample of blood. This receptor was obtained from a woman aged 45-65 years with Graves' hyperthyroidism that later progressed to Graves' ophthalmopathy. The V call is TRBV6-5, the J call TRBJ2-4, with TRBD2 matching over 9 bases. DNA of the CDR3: TGTGCCAGCAGTTCAACGACTAGCGGTATAGCCAAAAACATTCAGTACTTC. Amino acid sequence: CASSSTTSGIAKNIQYF.